The 5 T cell receptor beta chains presented below share a single source sample, sequenced in a study of patients and donors after allogeneic stem cell transplantation. TCRdb re-derived calls from the RT-PCR reads in MiXCR, one entry per CDR3 protein. The sample includes about 960,000 distinct CDR3 sequences, about a sixth of them seen just once. Sequenced sample: blood, either unsorted or a sorted T cell fraction (not recorded which). The receptors come from a human donor who was either an allogeneic HSCT recipient or a stem cell or donor lymphocyte infusion donor (not recorded which). It is not recorded whose cells these are; they may come from a transplant donor.

Concerning this clonotype itself: A much larger clone is a single base away; this may be a read error. The rearrangement links TRBV12-3 or TRBV12-4 to TRBJ1-6, with D possibly matching TRBD1 (6 bases). The CDR3 contains 17 residues. V lost 8 bases to trimming and J lost 1 base, with 18 bases between them. The CDR3: CASRWGQGGSYNSPLHF. The CDR3 DNA sequence: TGTGCCAGCCGTTGGGGGCAGGGAGGGTCCTATAATTCACCCCTCCACTTT.

The chain combines TRBV5-6 with TRBJ2-7; no clear D gene. Trimming took 0 bases from V and 4 from J, leaving 8 bases between them. CDR1 and CDR2 from the germline V gene are SGHDT and YYEEEE. The length of the CDR3 is 13 residues. The CDR3 nucleotides are TGTGCCAGCAGCTTGGTGCAGCAGTACGAGCAGTACTTC. Its protein is CASSLVQQYEQYF.

This sequence joins TRBV5-1 and TRBJ2-1, with TRBD2 identical over 13 bases. Germline assignment: CDR1 SGHRS and CDR2 YFSETQ. This CDR3 has 15 residues. Unmatched junction bases numbered 5, after V lost 4 bases and J lost 7 bases. As DNA, the CDR3 is TGCGCCAGCAGCGACACTAGCGGGAGGGATAATGAGCAGTTCTTC. It specifies CASSDTSGRDNEQFF.

The chain combines TRBV7-2 with TRBJ1-1; no definite D call. The CDR3 runs 13 residues. The V end lost 5 bases, the J end lost 0 bases, and 7 bases lay between the germline ends. Germline lookup yields CDR1 SGHTA and CDR2 FQGNSA. The CDR3 is CASSQKLNTEAFF. In nucleotides, the CDR3 is TGTGCCAGCAGCCAAAAACTGAACACTGAAGCTTTCTTT.

This chain links TRBV27 with TRBJ2-7; 10 bases match TRBD2. This CDR3 is built from 14 residues. The trim removed 3 bases at V and 3 bases at J, leaving 2 bases unmatched. Germline-derived CDR1 and CDR2 are MNHEY and SMNVEV (reference sequence). CDR3 region: CASSFASGSYEQYF. The CDR3 coding sequence is TGTGCCAGCAGTTTCGCTAGCGGGAGCTACGAGCAGTACTTC.